These T cell receptor beta chains were read from a single sample in a study of PD-1 blockade in classical Hodgkin lymphoma. Repertoires were generated with immunoSEQ multiplex PCR, while TCRdb's copy carries only in-frame clones and drops some. The profile covers roughly 100,000 clones, with roughly 89% appearing a single time and around 17% taken by the ten largest. The sequences come from peripheral blood mononuclear cells (PBMCs), collected before the fourth cycle of nivolumab. The receptor set was obtained from a human donor with classical Hodgkin lymphoma. Both conserved end residues are part of each CDR3. A D gene is named only where the DNA matches it firmly. Size is omitted from some rows. Given values are once, few, many or a class for expanded clones.

d_call	v_call	clone_size	j_call	cdr3_aa	cdr3_nt
-	TRBV12-5	-	TRBJ1-5	CASGLVMGGNQPQHF	TGTGCTAGTGGTTTGGTAATGGGGGGAAATCAGCCCCAGCATTTT
TRBD2	TRBV7-2	-	TRBJ2-1	CASSLYPGLADNEQFF	TGTGCCAGCAGCTTATATCCGGGACTAGCGGACAATGAGCAGTTCTTC
-	TRBV9	-	TRBJ2-4	CASSDRRNIQYF	TGTGCCAGCAGCGACCGAAGGAACATTCAGTACTTC
TRBD1	TRBV7-2	-	TRBJ2-3	CASSSRTGRTDTQYF	TGTGCCAGCAGCTCCCGGACAGGGCGGACAGATACGCAGTATTTT
TRBD2	TRBV15	-	TRBJ2-3	CATSRDKASGRTDTQYF	TGTGCCACCAGCAGAGATAAGGCTAGCGGGAGAACAGATACGCAGTATTTT
-	TRBV28	few	TRBJ1-5	CASSSGPPQHF	TGTGCCAGCAGCTCGGGGCCGCCCCAGCATTTT
-	TRBV9	-	TRBJ2-1	CASSVGPEPYNEQFF	TGTGCCAGCAGCGTAGGTCCGGAACCATACAATGAGCAGTTCTTC
-	TRBV28	few	TRBJ2-7	CASRPGGGSYEQYF	TGTGCCAGCAGACCAGGTGGGGGCTCCTACGAGCAGTACTTC
TRBD2	TRBV27	-	TRBJ2-5	CASSRDYRETQYF	TGTGCCAGCAGCCGGGACTACCGAGAGACCCAGTACTTC
TRBD1	TRBV5-1	-	TRBJ2-2	CASSLYTGGYTGELFF	TGCGCCAGCAGCTTGTACACAGGGGGCTACACCGGGGAGCTGTTTTTT
-	TRBV18	-	TRBJ2-3	CASSRQGADTQYF	TGTGCCAGCTCTCGGCAGGGTGCAGATACGCAGTATTTT
-	TRBV15	-	TRBJ2-3	CATSSGLVGRPTQYF	TGTGCCACCAGCTCCGGATTAGTAGGGAGGCCTACGCAGTATTTT
TRBD1	TRBV4-2	once	TRBJ2-1	CASSQELWDRYNEQFF	TGTGCCAGCAGCCAAGAATTGTGGGACAGGTACAATGAGCAGTTCTTC
TRBD1	TRBV5-4	once	TRBJ1-1	CASSLVTGVPTEAFF	TGTGCCAGCAGCTTGGTTACAGGGGTTCCCACTGAAGCTTTCTTT
TRBD1	TRBV5-1	-	TRBJ2-4	CASSLAPGQGNIQYF	TGCGCCAGCAGCTTAGCCCCGGGACAGGGGAACATTCAGTACTTC
-	TRBV6-5	-	TRBJ2-1	CASSLPGNEQFF	TGTGCCAGCAGTTTACCGGGAAATGAGCAGTTCTTC
-	TRBV19	-	TRBJ1-3	CASSMSGVSGNTIYF	TGTGCCAGTAGTATGTCGGGAGTCTCTGGAAACACCATATATTTT
-	TRBV11-3	-	TRBJ2-5	CASSLGHQETQYF	TGTGCCAGCAGCTTAGGGCACCAAGAGACCCAGTACTTC
TRBD1	TRBV19	-	TRBJ1-2	CASQGEEDGYTF	TGTGCCAGCCAGGGGGAGGAGGATGGCTACACCTTC
-	TRBV2	-	TRBJ1-2	CASSEEVSYGYTF	TGTGCCAGCAGTGAAGAGGTTTCCTATGGCTACACCTTC
TRBD1	TRBV5-8	-	TRBJ2-1	CASSLIGDRDYNEQFF	TGTGCCAGCAGCTTGATTGGGGACAGGGACTACAATGAGCAGTTCTTC
-	TRBV2	once	TRBJ2-2	CASSAHSANTGELFF	TGTGCCAGCAGTGCCCACAGCGCGAACACCGGGGAGCTGTTTTTT
-	TRBV2	-	TRBJ1-5	CASSGGDYSNQPQHF	TGTGCCAGCAGTGGAGGGGATTATAGCAATCAGCCCCAGCATTTT
-	TRBV19	-	TRBJ2-7	CASSIGRSYEQYF	TGTGCCAGTAGTATCGGCAGGTCCTACGAGCAGTACTTC
-	TRBV28	once	TRBJ1-1	CASSLGYEAFF	TGTGCCAGCAGCCTCGGCTACGAAGCTTTCTTT
TRBD1	TRBV27	few	TRBJ1-5	CASSGIDRGVHF	TGTGCCAGCAGTGGCATAGACAGGGGCGTTCATTTT
TRBD2	TRBV2	once	TRBJ2-1	CASKPLGLAGGVSYNEQFF	TGTGCCAGCAAGCCCCTGGGACTAGCGGGAGGGGTGTCCTACAATGAGCAGTTCTTC
TRBD2	TRBV5-4	-	TRBJ2-1	CASSSGLAGVHEQFF	TGTGCCAGCAGCTCGGGACTAGCGGGAGTCCATGAGCAGTTCTTC
-	TRBV19	few	TRBJ2-4	CASSIDPFPQAVDIQYF	TGTGCCAGTAGTATAGATCCCTTTCCCCAGGCGGTGGACATTCAGTACTTC
-	TRBV5-1	-	TRBJ1-4	CASSPQGSTNEKLFF	TGCGCCAGCAGCCCGCAGGGTTCGACTAATGAAAAACTGTTTTTT
TRBD2	TRBV6-5	-	TRBJ2-7	CASSGLAEQYEQYF	TGTGCCAGCAGTGGACTAGCGGAACAATACGAGCAGTACTTC
-	TRBV7-9	-	TRBJ2-1	CASSPNGGGLSGSYNEQFF	TGTGCCAGCAGCCCCAATGGGGGGGGGCTGTCAGGTTCCTACAATGAGCAGTTCTTC
TRBD1	TRBV6-5	-	TRBJ1-1	CASSLTSTGEAFF	TGTGCCAGCAGTCTCACCTCGACAGGGGAAGCTTTCTTT
TRBD1	TRBV27	-	TRBJ2-5	CASSSNRGHSETQYF	TGTGCCAGCAGTTCCAACAGGGGGCATAGTGAGACCCAGTACTTC
-	TRBV27	-	TRBJ2-1	CASSLNLLYNEQFF	TGTGCCAGCAGTCTCAACCTACTTTACAATGAGCAGTTCTTC
-	TRBV10-3	-	TRBJ1-2	CAISDDGGNYGYTF	TGTGCCATCAGCGACGACGGGGGGAACTATGGCTACACCTTC
-	TRBV6-5	-	TRBJ1-6	CASSSTGNNNSPLHF	TGTGCCAGCAGTTCAACAGGGAATAATAATTCACCCCTCCACTTT
TRBD2	TRBV2	-	TRBJ2-3	CASSSSGTRFTDTQYF	TGTGCCAGCAGTTCTTCCGGGACTAGGTTCACAGATACGCAGTATTTT
-	TRBV30	-	TRBJ2-2	CAWSAVILDQGRTGELFF	TGTGCCTGGAGTGCCGTGATTCTTGACCAGGGAAGGACCGGGGAGCTGTTTTTT
-	TRBV12-5	-	TRBJ2-2	CASGLVMGASGTGELFF	TGTGCTAGTGGTTTGGTAATGGGGGCCTCTGGTACCGGGGAGCTGTTTTTT
-	TRBV19	-	TRBJ2-2	CASSISGHTGELFF	TGTGCCAGTAGTATATCTGGTCACACCGGGGAGCTGTTTTTT
TRBD1	TRBV7-9	-	TRBJ1-4	CASSWRQGANEKLFF	TGTGCCAGCAGCTGGCGACAGGGGGCTAATGAAAAACTGTTTTTT
TRBD1	TRBV7-2	-	TRBJ1-2	CASSSLQGSDYTF	TGTGCCAGCAGCTCTTTACAGGGGTCGGACTACACCTTC
TRBD2	TRBV4-2	-	TRBJ2-1	CASSPLNGGSSYNEQFF	TGTGCCAGCAGCCCCCTAAATGGCGGGAGCTCCTACAATGAGCAGTTCTTC
-	TRBV27	-	TRBJ2-5	CASSLYAPMGPRETQYF	TGTGCCAGCAGTTTATATGCCCCTATGGGTCCCAGGGAGACCCAGTACTTC
-	TRBV6-5	-	TRBJ2-1	CASCAAGRSYNEQFF	TGTGCCAGCTGTGCGGCGGGGCGCTCCTACAATGAGCAGTTCTTC
-	TRBV6-5	once	TRBJ1-1	CASSYTGNAEAFF	TGTGCCAGCAGTTACACAGGGAACGCTGAAGCTTTCTTT
TRBD1	TRBV28	-	TRBJ2-7	CASKGQGMDSYEQYF	TGTGCCAGCAAGGGACAGGGAATGGACTCCTACGAGCAGTACTTC
-	TRBV5-1	-	TRBJ1-3	CASSPGHAVSGNTIYF	TGCGCCAGCAGCCCCGGACACGCCGTGTCTGGAAACACCATATATTTT
TRBD1	TRBV19	-	TRBJ2-7	CASSSRDRGRNEQYF	TGTGCCAGTAGTTCCAGGGACAGGGGGCGGAACGAGCAGTACTTC
-	TRBV15	-	TRBJ1-5	CATSRDDVNGSGPQHF	TGTGCCACCAGCAGAGATGACGTCAACGGGAGTGGGCCCCAGCATTTT
-	TRBV5-1	-	TRBJ2-3	CASSLTKGSTDTQYF	TGCGCCAGCAGCTTGACGAAGGGCTCGACAGATACGCAGTATTTT
-	TRBV5-1	-	TRBJ1-3	CASSLRGVGSGNTIYF	TGCGCCAGCAGCTTGCGGGGGGTCGGCTCTGGAAACACCATATATTTT
-	TRBV10-2	-	TRBJ2-7	CASSEVLFRSPNEQYF	TGCGCCAGCAGTGAGGTTCTCTTCAGGAGCCCCAACGAGCAGTACTTC
TRBD1	TRBV7-2	-	TRBJ1-2	CASSLARGTDYGYTF	TGTGCCAGCAGCTTAGCGCGAGGGACAGACTATGGCTACACCTTC
-	TRBV2	-	TRBJ1-5	CASGDNSNQPQHF	TGTGCCTCTGGGGACAATAGCAATCAGCCCCAGCATTTT
TRBD1	TRBV6-5	-	TRBJ1-6	CASSYYDRGYNSPLHF	TGTGCCAGCAGTTACTACGACAGGGGTTATAATTCACCCCTCCACTTT
-	TRBV10-3	-	TRBJ1-1	CAISESNRAQGNTEAFF	TGTGCCATCAGTGAGTCAAACAGGGCGCAAGGGAACACTGAAGCTTTCTTT
TRBD1	TRBV9	-	TRBJ1-3	CASSVEAWTGETGNTIYF	TGTGCCAGCAGCGTAGAAGCATGGACAGGGGAGACTGGAAACACCATATATTTT
TRBD1	TRBV9	-	TRBJ2-7	CASSPRDRGSYEQYF	TGTGCCAGCAGCCCACGGGACAGGGGCTCCTACGAGCAGTACTTC